These 27 T cell receptor beta chains were all obtained from the same sample, sequenced in a study of metastatic and nonmetastatic thyroid tumors. No treatment had been given to any patient before thyroid surgery. TCRdb re-called clones via MiXCR from the PCR reads. The table records tens of thousands of clones, approximately 12% of them present only once. Sequenced sample: blood. The source of these receptors is a female donor with papillary thyroid cancer or a benign thyroid nodule (not recorded which). Some clones in this sample may be carry-over from other donors' samples.

This clone was seen many times. The genes are TRBV12-3 or TRBV12-4 and TRBJ2-3, with D perhaps matching TRBD1 or TRBD2 (5 bases each). V was cut by 4 bases and J by 0 bases, with 11 bases left in between. This CDR3 is built from 15 residues. This CDR3 reads CASSYGGISTDTQYF. The CDR3 nucleotides read TGTGCCAGCAGTTATGGGGGAATAAGCACAGATACGCAGTATTTT.

This clone has ten or more counts. The same CDR3 arises from other DNA sequences in this sample as well. The gene calls are TRBV19 and TRBJ2-1; possibly TRBD1 or TRBD2 for D (5 bases each). The CDR3 is 17 residues long. The V gene's germline CDR1 is LNHDA and CDR2 SQIVND (reference sequence). Trimming left V 3 bases short and J 0 bases short, with 15 bases between. The CDR3 nucleotides read TGTGCCAGTAGTATTTCGGTCGGGACCAACTCCTACAATGAGCAGTTCTTC. Protein sequence: CASSISVGTNSYNEQFF.

The table lists this clone with many counts. V usage is TRBV20-1 and J usage is TRBJ2-3; possible D gene TRBD2, 5 bases. Germline V lookup: CDR1 DFQATT, CDR2 SNEGSKA (reference sequence). This CDR3 region has 16 residues. V lost 0 bases, J lost 4 bases, and 17 bases lay in between. In DNA form, the CDR3 reads TGCAGTGCTAGAGATCTGGGCGGGCCTTCTTCAGATACGCAGTATTTT. Protein product: CSARDLGGPSSDTQYF.

In the case of this clone: This clone may be a read error of a much larger clone one base away. The final CDR3 position lacks the conserved phenylalanine or tryptophan, pointing to a likely read error. The chain recombines TRBV5-5 with TRBJ2-7; D unresolved. CDR1 is SGHKS, CDR2 YYEKEE, per germline (reference sequence). V was clipped by 1 base and J by 2 bases, with 10 bases between them. This CDR3 spans 14 amino acids. The CDR3 reads CASSLLGVTYEQYL. As DNA, the CDR3 is TGTGCCAGCAGCTTGTTGGGCGTTACCTACGAGCAGTACCTC.

This clone was seen ten or more times. V and J are TRBV12-3 or TRBV12-4 and TRBJ2-4; 8 nucleotides line up with TRBD2. The CDR3 covers 14 residues. Unmatched junction bases numbered 9, after V lost 8 bases and J lost 6 bases. In DNA form, the CDR3 reads TGTGCCAGCGTATACGGGAGGGCCGCAAACATTCAGTACTTC. Its protein is CASVYGRAANIQYF.

This clone has only a few counts. Being one base from a much bigger clone, this may be a read error. The J gene is TRBJ2-3, the V gene TRBV2, with D perhaps TRBD1 or TRBD2 (5 bases each). Germline-derived CDR1 and CDR2 are SNHLY and FYNNEI. The CDR3 has 13 amino acids. The germline V and J ends were trimmed by 7 bases and 9 bases, with 17 bases remaining between them. The CDR3 is CASTQVLGDTQYF. The CDR3 DNA reads TGTGCCAGCACCCAGGTACTAGGGGACACGCAGTATTTT.

This clone was seen a handful of times. This may stem from a read error, because a much larger clone lies one nucleotide away. This rearrangement joins TRBV7-9 to TRBJ2-5; no reliable D call. The CDR3 totals 11 residues. From germline, CDR1 is SEHNR and CDR2 FQNEAQ (reference sequence). CDR3 region: CAISLRETQYF. CDR3 DNA: TGTGCCATCAGCTTAAGAGAGACCCAGTACTTC.

This clone was counted between two and nine times. The junction shows a germline mismatch at one end, possibly a read error. The chain employs TRBV2 and TRBJ1-5; possible D gene TRBD1, 6 bases. Germline lookup yields CDR1 SNHLY and CDR2 FYNNEI. The CDR3 covers 12 residues. As DNA, the CDR3 is TGTGCCAGCAGGGAAGACAGGAAGCCCCAGCATTTT. It translates to CASREDRKPQHF.

This clone was observed many times. V gene TRBV4-1 combines with J gene TRBJ2-1; a weak D match, TRBD1 (5 bases). V was cut by 3 bases and J by 10 bases, with 10 bases left in between. There are 12 residues in the CDR3. Germline CDR1 reads MGHRA; CDR2 reads YSYEKL. CDR3 nucleotide sequence: TGCGCCAGCAGCCATGGGGCCGCCGAGCAGTTCTTC. Translating it yields CASSHGAAEQFF.

V gene TRBV20-1 combines with J gene TRBJ2-7; weak D call: TRBD2 (6 bases). CDR1 and CDR2 (germline): DFQATT, SNEGSKA (reference sequence). Trimming removed 3 bases from V and 3 bases from J, with 12 bases in between. The CDR3 contains 13 residues. The CDR3: CSASGSRVYEQYF. The CDR3 DNA sequence: TGCAGTGCTAGCGGGAGCCGGGTCTACGAGCAGTACTTC.

As to this clone: Its ends do not fully match the called genes, so a read error is possible. V usage is TRBV7-7 and J usage is TRBJ2-2; 9 positions agree with TRBD1. This CDR3 has 17 amino acids. Germline CDR1 SSHAT, CDR2 FNYEAQ (reference sequence). The chain's CDR3 is CASSRTGTGLLTVELFF. The CDR3 nucleotides are TGCGCTAGCAGCCGTACCGGGACAGGGTTACTCACCGTGGAGCTGTTTTTT.

Remarks on this clone: This may arise from a read error, as a much more abundant clone is one base away. The sample holds other DNA sequences that translate to the same CDR3. This chain joins TRBV19 and TRBJ2-1, with D perhaps matching TRBD2 (6 bases). The germline gives CDR1 LNHDA, CDR2 SQIVND (reference sequence). The CDR3 totals 14 residues. The CDR3 bases are TGCGCCAGTAGTATGGTAAGGGGCGGGGATGAGCAGTTCTTC. Protein: CASSMVRGGDEQFF.

In its sample, this clone was seen many times. This sequence joins TRBV20-1 and TRBJ2-5; 15 bases are shared with TRBD2. V lost 0 bases to trimming and J lost 5 bases; unmatched junction nucleotides: 10. This CDR3 has 18 amino acids. CDR1 is DFQATT and CDR2 is SNEGSKA in the germline V gene (reference sequence). CDR3 in DNA: TGCAGTGCTAGAGACATGAAGGGACTAGCGGGAGGTCTGGAGACCCAGTACTTC. It translates to CSARDMKGLAGGLETQYF.

This clone was counted ten times or more. The chain uses TRBV4-3 and TRBJ2-1; a possible D gene is TRBD2 (5 bases). Germline V gene lookup returns CDR1 LGHNA and CDR2 YSLEER. V lost 0 bases and J lost 0, with 9 bases in between. The CDR3 runs 16 residues. CDR3 sequence (DNA): TGCGCCAGCAGCCAAGAACGGACTCGCTCCTACAATGAGCAGTTCTTC. Protein: CASSQERTRSYNEQFF.

For this clone: A read error may explain this, as a much larger clone is one base away. The CDR3, as DNA: TGTGCCAGCGCCTCTGGACAGTGGCCCTTTTACGGGGCAGATACGCAGTATTTT. Its translation is CASASGQWPFYGADTQYF. The chain couples TRBV11-1 to TRBJ2-3; possible D gene TRBD1, 6 bases. CDR3 length: 18 residues. The germline V gene encodes CDR1 SGHAT and CDR2 FQDESV (reference sequence). Trimming cost V 8 bases and J 4 bases, with 28 bases left between them.

V gene TRBV6-1 combines with J gene TRBJ1-2, with 7 bases identical to TRBD1. Germline V CDR1 and CDR2: MNHNS, SASEGT. V shed 1 base, J shed 8 bases, and the junction held 10 bases outside the gene matches. This CDR3 has 15 residues. CDR3 region: CASSEGEYRGSGYTF. The CDR3 coding sequence is TGTGCCAGCAGTGAAGGGGAGTACAGGGGTAGCGGCTACACCTTC.

This clone has ten or more counts. The rearrangement uses TRBV4-1 and TRBJ2-1, with D possibly being TRBD2 (6 bases). Germline assignment: CDR1 MGHRA and CDR2 YSYEKL. This CDR3 has 14 residues. V lost 1 base, J lost 2 bases, and 6 bases lay in between. This CDR3 reads CASSQVAAYNEQFF. The DNA of the CDR3 is TGCGCCAGCAGCCAAGTAGCGGCCTACAATGAGCAGTTCTTC.

This clone was recorded at least ten times. J is TRBJ1-2 and V is TRBV6-2 or TRBV6-3; D is unresolved. V gave up 5 bases and J gave up 2 bases, with 6 bases separating them. The CDR3 consists of 12 residues. Germline V CDR1 and CDR2: MNHEY, SVGEGT. CDR3 nucleotides: TGTGCCAGCAGTAAGGAAAACTATGGCTACACCTTC. Its translation: CASSKENYGYTF.

There are many counts of this clone. The V and J genes are TRBV7-2 and TRBJ2-2; 8 bases match TRBD1. Per germline, CDR1 SGHTA and CDR2 FQGNSA. CDR3 length: 15 residues. Losses at the gene ends were 5 bases for V and 5 bases for J; bases not matched to a gene: 7. CDR3 bases: TGTGCCAGCAGCGTCGACAGGGGAGAGACCGGGGAGCTGTTTTTT. This encodes CASSVDRGETGELFF.

This clone was detected many times. The chain recombines TRBV15 with TRBJ2-5; D call uncertain. Germline loops: CDR1 LNHNV, CDR2 YYDKDF (reference sequence). Trimming removed 0 bases at V and 5 bases at J, with 7 bases between. The CDR3 runs 13 residues. CDR3 residues: CATSRDSPETQYF. CDR3 in DNA: TGTGCCACCAGCAGAGACAGTCCCGAGACCCAGTACTTC.

This clone has at least ten counts. One end of the junction is discordant with germline, which a read error may explain. In the same sample, other DNA sequences code for this CDR3. The rearrangement joins TRBV4-3 to TRBJ2-7; 10 bases align to TRBD1. This CDR3 is 15 amino acids long. CDR1 LGHNA and CDR2 YSLEER come from the germline V gene. This CDR3 is CASSQDGTGAYEQYF. Written as DNA, the CDR3 is TGCGCTAGCAGCCAAGATGGGACAGGGGCCTACGAGCAGTACTTC.

This clone came up many times. The chain recombines TRBV28 with TRBJ2-7; possibly TRBD1 for D (8 bases). The CDR3 covers 15 residues. The germline V gene has CDR1 MDHEN and CDR2 SYDVKM. Between the trimmed V and J ends, which lost 6 bases and 5 bases, there was a span of 20 bases. The DNA of the CDR3 is TGTGCCAGCAGGGGAGGGGGACAGGCTGCCGACGAGCAGTACTTC. It yields the protein CASRGGGQAADEQYF.

This clone was counted at least ten times. The chain joins TRBV29-1 to TRBJ2-7; tentatively, D is TRBD2 (6 bases). CDR3 size: 11 residues. CDR1 and CDR2 (germline): SQVTM, ANQGSEA. V lost 4 bases, J lost 3 bases, and 7 bases lay in between. The CDR3 coding sequence is TGCAGCGTTGGGAGGGGCTACGAGCAGTACTTC. Its translation: CSVGRGYEQYF.

This chain uses TRBV3-1 with TRBJ1-2, with D possibly TRBD1 on 5 matching bases. The CDR3 is made up of 15 amino acids. Germline loops: CDR1 LGHDT, CDR2 YNNKEL (reference sequence). The V and J ends lost 0 bases and 9 bases respectively, with 17 bases between them. CDR3 nucleotide sequence: TGTGCCAGCAGCCAAGATTGGGCGGGGGGTAGGTGCTACACCTTC. This gives the protein CASSQDWAGGRCYTF.

This clone was observed at least ten times. Here the CDR3 reads CSARPTGLAGGPWVEQYF. The CDR3 coding sequence is TGCAGTGCTAGACCCACCGGATTAGCGGGAGGGCCTTGGGTCGAGCAGTACTTC. The chain joins TRBV20-1 to TRBJ2-7, with 11 bases identical to TRBD2. Germline trimming cut 2 bases from V and 6 bases from J; bases unmatched to any gene: 18. The germline gives CDR1 DFQATT, CDR2 SNEGSKA (reference sequence). The CDR3 runs to 18 residues.

This clone showed up many times. The chain carries TRBV11-2 and TRBJ1-1; unclear D gene. Trimming left V 0 bases short and J 4 bases short, with 3 bases between. Germline V gene data show CDR1 as SGHAT and CDR2 as FQNNGV. The CDR3 loop spans 12 amino acids. For the CDR3, the DNA is TGTGCCAGCAGCTTAGAAGCCACTGAAGCTTTCTTT. This codes for CASSLEATEAFF.

Ten or more counts support this clone. This chain joins TRBV6-1 and TRBJ2-2; D gene uncertain. Germline CDR1 and CDR2: MNHNS and SASEGT. The CDR3 covers 13 residues. V was trimmed by 10 bases and J by 0 bases, leaving 9 bases between them. DNA for the CDR3: TGTGCCACCAGACCCACGAACACCGGGGAGCTGTTTTTT. Amino acid sequence: CATRPTNTGELFF.